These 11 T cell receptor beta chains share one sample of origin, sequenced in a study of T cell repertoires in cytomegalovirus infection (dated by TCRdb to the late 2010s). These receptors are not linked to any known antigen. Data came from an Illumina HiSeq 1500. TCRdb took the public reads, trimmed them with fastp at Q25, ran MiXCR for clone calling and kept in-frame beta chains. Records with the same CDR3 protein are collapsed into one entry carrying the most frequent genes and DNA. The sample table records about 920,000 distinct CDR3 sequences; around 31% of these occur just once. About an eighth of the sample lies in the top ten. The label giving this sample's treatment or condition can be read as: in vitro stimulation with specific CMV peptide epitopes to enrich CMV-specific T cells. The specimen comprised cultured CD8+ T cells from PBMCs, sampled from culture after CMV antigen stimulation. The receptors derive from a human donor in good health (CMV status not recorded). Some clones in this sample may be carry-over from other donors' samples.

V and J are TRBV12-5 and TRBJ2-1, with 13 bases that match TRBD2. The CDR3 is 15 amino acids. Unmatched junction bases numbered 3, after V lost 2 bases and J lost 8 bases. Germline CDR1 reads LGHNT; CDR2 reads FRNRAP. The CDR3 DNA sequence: TGTGCTAGTGGTTTGACTAGCGGGGGGGAATATGAGCAGTTCTTC. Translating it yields CASGLTSGGEYEQFF.

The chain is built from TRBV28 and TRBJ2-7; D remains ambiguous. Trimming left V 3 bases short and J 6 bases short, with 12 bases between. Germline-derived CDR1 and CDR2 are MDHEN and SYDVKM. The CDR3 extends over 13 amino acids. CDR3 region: CASSLGSPGEQYV. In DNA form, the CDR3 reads TGTGCCAGCAGTTTGGGCAGTCCTGGCGAGCAGTACGTC.

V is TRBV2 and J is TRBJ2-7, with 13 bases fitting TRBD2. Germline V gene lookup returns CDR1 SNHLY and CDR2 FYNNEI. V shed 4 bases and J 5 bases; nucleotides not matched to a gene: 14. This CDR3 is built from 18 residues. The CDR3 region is CASSVGGLAGRTRDEQYF. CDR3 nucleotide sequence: TGTGCCAGCAGTGTGGGGGGACTAGCGGGGAGAACGCGGGACGAGCAGTACTTC.

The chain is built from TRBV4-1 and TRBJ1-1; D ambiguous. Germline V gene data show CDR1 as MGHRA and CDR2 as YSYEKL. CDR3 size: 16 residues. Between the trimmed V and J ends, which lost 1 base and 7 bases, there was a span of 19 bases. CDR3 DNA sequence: TGCGCCAGCAGCCAAGTTCTAAGTTCCCCCACCAATGAAGCTTTCTTT. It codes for CASSQVLSSPTNEAFF.

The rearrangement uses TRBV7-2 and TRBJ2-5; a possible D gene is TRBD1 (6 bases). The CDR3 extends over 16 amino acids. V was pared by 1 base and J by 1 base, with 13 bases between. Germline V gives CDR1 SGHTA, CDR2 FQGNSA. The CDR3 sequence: CASSLGLWGPQETQYF. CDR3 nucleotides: TGTGCCAGCAGCTTAGGTTTATGGGGGCCCCAAGAGACCCAGTACTTC.

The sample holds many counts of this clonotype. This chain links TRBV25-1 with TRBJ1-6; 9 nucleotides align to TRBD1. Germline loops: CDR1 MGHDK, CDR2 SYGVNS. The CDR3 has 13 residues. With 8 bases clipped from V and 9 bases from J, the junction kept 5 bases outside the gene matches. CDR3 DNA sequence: TGTGCCAGCCGGGACAGGGCGGGTTCACCCCTCCACTTT. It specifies CASRDRAGSPLHF.

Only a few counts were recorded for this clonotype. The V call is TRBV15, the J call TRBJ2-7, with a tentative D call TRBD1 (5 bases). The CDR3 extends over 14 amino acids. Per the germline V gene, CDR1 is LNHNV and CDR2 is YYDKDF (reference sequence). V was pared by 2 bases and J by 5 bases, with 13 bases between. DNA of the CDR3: TGTGCCACCAGCAGAAGGGGTAGTTCGGACGAGCAGTACTTC. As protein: CATSRRGSSDEQYF.

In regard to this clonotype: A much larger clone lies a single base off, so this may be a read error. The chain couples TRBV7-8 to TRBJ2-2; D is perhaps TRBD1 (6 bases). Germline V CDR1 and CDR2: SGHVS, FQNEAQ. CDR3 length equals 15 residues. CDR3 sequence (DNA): TGTTCCAGCAGCTTAGCAGGGGCGAACACCGGGGAGCTGTTTTTT. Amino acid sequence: CSSSLAGANTGELFF.

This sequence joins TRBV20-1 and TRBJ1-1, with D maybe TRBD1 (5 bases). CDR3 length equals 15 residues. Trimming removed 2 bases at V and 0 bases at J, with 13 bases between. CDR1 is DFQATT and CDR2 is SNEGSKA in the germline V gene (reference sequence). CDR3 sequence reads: CSARSSGTVNTEAFF. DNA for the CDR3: TGCAGTGCTAGATCCTCCGGGACCGTGAACACTGAAGCTTTCTTT.

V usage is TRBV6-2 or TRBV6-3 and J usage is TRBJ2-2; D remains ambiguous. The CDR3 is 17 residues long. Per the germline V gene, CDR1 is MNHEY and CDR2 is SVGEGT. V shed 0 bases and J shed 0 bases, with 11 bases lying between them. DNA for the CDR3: TGTGCCAGCAGTTACTCGAGTACTCTAGCGAACACCGGGGAGCTGTTTTTT. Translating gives CASSYSSTLANTGELFF.

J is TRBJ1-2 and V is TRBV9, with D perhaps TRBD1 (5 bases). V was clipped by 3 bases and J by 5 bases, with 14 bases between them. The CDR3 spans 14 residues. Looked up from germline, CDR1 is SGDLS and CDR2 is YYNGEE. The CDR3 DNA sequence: TGTGCCAGCAGCGGAATGGGGACGGAGTATGGCTACACCTTC. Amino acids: CASSGMGTEYGYTF.